This is a list of T cell receptor beta chains from one sample in a study of T cells expressing NK-cell markers. With the 5' RACE reads reprocessed, TCRdb shows one record per CDR3 protein and no DNA. This sample's clone table lists tens of thousands of distinct CDR3 sequences. Material for sequencing was blood T cells: a sorted CD56 or NKG2C T cell subset, CD4+ or CD8+ T cells, or bulk PBMC T cells (not recorded which). Receptors were obtained from a woman between 18 and 69 years old in good health. Each CDR3 is given with its conserved first and last residue. Fields, in order: V gene, clone size, J gene, CDR3 length, CDR3 protein. Some rows mark clone size as missing; the rest say once, few, many or name a class of expanded clone.

TRBV20-1,-,TRBJ2-5,13,CSASGGHQETQYF
TRBV3-1,-,TRBJ1-6,13,CASSIRGNSPLHF
TRBV4-2,-,TRBJ1-2,16,CASSLAGGVANYGYTF
TRBV9,-,TRBJ2-5,15,CASSLGGGDQETQYF
TRBV3-1,-,TRBJ1-2,15,CASSQVGRVYAGYTF
TRBV5-6,medium-sized,TRBJ1-2,14,CASSSGTGAYGYTF
TRBV6-5,-,TRBJ2-3,14,CASSSPAGPDTQYF
TRBV9,-,TRBJ2-7,14,CASSVAVFSYEQYF
TRBV12-3/TRBV12-4,-,TRBJ1-2,14,CASSPGQGNYGYTF
TRBV3-1,-,TRBJ1-6,13,CASSQDSNSPLHF
TRBV7-8,-,TRBJ2-3,17,CASSLGSSGGQEDTQYF
TRBV5-1,-,TRBJ2-3,11,CASSPGLEQYF
TRBV4-2,-,TRBJ2-1,15,CASSKNDDSYNEQFF
TRBV5-6,-,TRBJ1-1,15,CASSSGTGLSTEAFF
TRBV4-1,-,TRBJ2-7,14,CASSQAAGGYEQYF
TRBV6-4,-,TRBJ2-2,12,CASSLGAGELFF
TRBV2,-,TRBJ2-2,14,CASREDPGTGELFF
TRBV5-1,-,TRBJ1-1,15,CASSLTWGGNTEAFF
TRBV27,-,TRBJ2-2,17,CASSISGSRKTTGELFF
TRBV27,-,TRBJ2-3,15,CASSLGGARPDTQYF
TRBV25-1,-,TRBJ1-6,15,CASGLGTAYHSPLHF
TRBV2,-,TRBJ2-7,17,CAIFYPPGQGDSYEQYF
TRBV7-9,-,TRBJ1-2,15,CASSAPTGDNYGYTF
TRBV4-1,-,TRBJ2-1,15,CASSLSGTSYNEQFF
TRBV5-1,-,TRBJ2-7,17,CASSPLSRDRESYEQYF
TRBV12-3/TRBV12-4,-,TRBJ2-5,16,CASSTGPGDWQETQYF
TRBV28,-,TRBJ2-1,16,CASSPFSGSSHNEQFF
TRBV11-2,-,TRBJ2-7,14,CASSLDFGYYEQYF
TRBV3-1,-,TRBJ2-1,14,CASSQPDTYNEQFF
TRBV5-1,-,TRBJ2-1,14,CASSRWTRSVEQFF
TRBV11-2,-,TRBJ2-1,15,CASSSWTSGYNEQFF
TRBV29-1,-,TRBJ2-7,13,CSVRTGNSYEQYF
TRBV7-8,-,TRBJ2-3,16,CASSLDQREGTDTQYF
TRBV2,-,TRBJ2-7,15,CASSALPQREHEQYF
TRBV3-1,-,TRBJ1-1,17,CASSQEGTYGRNTEAFF
TRBV9,-,TRBJ2-1,14,CASSPRTSENEQFF
TRBV4-1,-,TRBJ2-1,14,CASSPGGSYNEQFF
TRBV7-2,-,TRBJ2-7,16,CASSQTEALSTGEQYF
TRBV5-1,-,TRBJ1-3,15,CASSPGQGAGNTIYF
TRBV7-6,-,TRBJ2-1,19,CASSFGELAGGPRDNEQFF
TRBV7-8,-,TRBJ1-3,15,CASSTGHFSGNTIYF
TRBV9,-,TRBJ2-1,16,CASSVASGGVLGEQFF
TRBV5-1,-,TRBJ1-5,16,CASSLARAYSNQPQHF
TRBV9,-,TRBJ2-3,17,CASSHSTSPLDHDTQYF
TRBV6-2/TRBV6-3,-,TRBJ2-1,13,CASTYRSHNEQFF
TRBV18,-,TRBJ1-5,14,CASSSTGTDQPQHF
TRBV5-5,-,TRBJ1-1,14,CASSPRGVNTEAFF
TRBV5-1,-,TRBJ2-1,15,CASNGLAGAPNEQFF
TRBV14,-,TRBJ2-1,16,CASSQEGGQWYNEQFF
TRBV7-8,-,TRBJ2-3,15,CASRRTTRGPDTQYF
TRBV7-6,-,TRBJ2-5,11,CASSNGETQYF
TRBV5-5,-,TRBJ2-1,15,CASSLLGLKANEQFF
TRBV27,-,TRBJ1-1,13,CASRVQGNTEAFF